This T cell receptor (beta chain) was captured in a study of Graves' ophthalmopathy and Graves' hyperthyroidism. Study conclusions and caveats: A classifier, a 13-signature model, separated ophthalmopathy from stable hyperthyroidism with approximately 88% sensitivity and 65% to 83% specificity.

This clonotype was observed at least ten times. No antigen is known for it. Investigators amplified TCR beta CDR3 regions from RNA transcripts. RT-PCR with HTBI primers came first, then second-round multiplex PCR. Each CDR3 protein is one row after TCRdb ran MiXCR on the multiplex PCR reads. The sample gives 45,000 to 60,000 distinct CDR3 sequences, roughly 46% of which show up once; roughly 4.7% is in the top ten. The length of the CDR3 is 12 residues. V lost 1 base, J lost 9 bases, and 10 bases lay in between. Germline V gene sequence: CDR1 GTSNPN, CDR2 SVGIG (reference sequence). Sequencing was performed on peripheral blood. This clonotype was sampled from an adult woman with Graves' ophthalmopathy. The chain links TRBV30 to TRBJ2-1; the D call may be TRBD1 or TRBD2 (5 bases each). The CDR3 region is CAWSEWGSEQFF. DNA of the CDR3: TGTGCCTGGAGTGAGTGGGGGAGTGAGCAGTTCTTC.